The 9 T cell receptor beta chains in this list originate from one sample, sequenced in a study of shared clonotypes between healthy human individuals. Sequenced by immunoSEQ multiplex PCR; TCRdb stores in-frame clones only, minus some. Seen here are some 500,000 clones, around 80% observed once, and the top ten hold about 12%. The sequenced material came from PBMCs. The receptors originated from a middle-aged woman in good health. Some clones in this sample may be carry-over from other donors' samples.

CDR3 sequence reads: CAIQGTSPLASEQYF. The CDR3 DNA reads TGTGCCATCCAAGGGACTAGCCCCTTAGCGAGCGAGCAGTACTTC. The chain carries TRBV10-3 and TRBJ2-5, with TRBD2 matching 9 bases. The closer fit of TRBJ2-7 to the DNA end suggests the J call may be wrong. The CDR3 has 15 residues. Germline loops: CDR1 ENHRY, CDR2 SYGVKD.

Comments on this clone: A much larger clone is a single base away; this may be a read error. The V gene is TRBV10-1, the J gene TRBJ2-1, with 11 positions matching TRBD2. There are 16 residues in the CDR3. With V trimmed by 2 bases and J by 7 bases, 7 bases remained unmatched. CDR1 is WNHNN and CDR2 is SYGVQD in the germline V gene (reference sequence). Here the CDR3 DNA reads TGCGCCAGCAGTGAGGAGGATTCTAGCGGGAGGAATGAGCAGTTCTTC. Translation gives CASSEEDSSGRNEQFF.

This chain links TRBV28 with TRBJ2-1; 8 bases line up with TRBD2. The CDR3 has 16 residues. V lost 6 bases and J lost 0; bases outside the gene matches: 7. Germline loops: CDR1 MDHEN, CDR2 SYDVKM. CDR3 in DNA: TGTGCCAGCAGCCCTCTGAGCGGGAGCTCCTACAATGAGCAGTTCTTC. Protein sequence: CASSPLSGSSYNEQFF.

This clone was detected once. The CDR3 here is CASSLWGQGDDEQFF. The CDR3 DNA is TGTGCCAGCAGCTTATGGGGACAGGGTGACGATGAGCAGTTCTTC. The chain employs TRBV7-9 and TRBJ2-1; the match to TRBD1 covers 9 bases. CDR1 is SEHNR, CDR2 FQNEAQ, per germline (reference sequence). The CDR3 spans 15 residues. After removal of 2 bases from V and 8 bases from J, the junction contained 7 bases not matched to a gene.

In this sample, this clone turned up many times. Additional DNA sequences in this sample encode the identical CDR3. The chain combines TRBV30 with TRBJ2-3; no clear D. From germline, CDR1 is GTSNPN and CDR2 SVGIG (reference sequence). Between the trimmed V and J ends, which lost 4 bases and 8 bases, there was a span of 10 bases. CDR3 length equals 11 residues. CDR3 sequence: CAWKPVGTQYF. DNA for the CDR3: TGTGCCTGGAAACCCGTGGGTACGCAGTATTTT.

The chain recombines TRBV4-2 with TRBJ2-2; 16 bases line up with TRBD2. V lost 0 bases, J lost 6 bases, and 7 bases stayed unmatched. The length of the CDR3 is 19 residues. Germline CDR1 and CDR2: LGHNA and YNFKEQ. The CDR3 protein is CASSQDPGLAGGPAGELFF. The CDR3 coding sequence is TGTGCCAGCAGCCAAGATCCGGGACTAGCGGGAGGGCCAGCCGGGGAGCTGTTTTTT.

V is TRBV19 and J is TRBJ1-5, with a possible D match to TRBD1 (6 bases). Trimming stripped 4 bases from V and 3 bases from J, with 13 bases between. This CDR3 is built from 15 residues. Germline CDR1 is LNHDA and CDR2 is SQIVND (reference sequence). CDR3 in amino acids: CASSNPGGSNQPQHF. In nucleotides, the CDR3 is TGTGCCAGTAGTAACCCCGGGGGCTCCAATCAGCCCCAGCATTTT. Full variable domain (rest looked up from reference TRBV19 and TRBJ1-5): DGGITQSPKYLFRKEGQNVTLSCEQNLNHDAMYWYRQDPGQGLRLIYYSQIVNDFQKGDIAEGYSVSREKKESFPLTVTSAQKNPTAFYLCASSNPGGSNQPQHFGDGTRLSIL.

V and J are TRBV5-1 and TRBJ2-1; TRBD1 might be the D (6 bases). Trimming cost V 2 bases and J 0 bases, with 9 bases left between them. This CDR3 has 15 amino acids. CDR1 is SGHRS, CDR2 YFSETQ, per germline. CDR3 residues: CASSFGQSSYNEQFF. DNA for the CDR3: TGCGCCAGCAGCTTTGGACAGAGCTCCTACAATGAGCAGTTCTTC.

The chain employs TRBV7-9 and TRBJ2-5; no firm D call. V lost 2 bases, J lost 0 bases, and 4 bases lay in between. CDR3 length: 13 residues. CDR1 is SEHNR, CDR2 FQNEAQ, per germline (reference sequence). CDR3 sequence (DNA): TGTGCCAGCAGCTTAAGGTACCAAGAGACCCAGTACTTC. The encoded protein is CASSLRYQETQYF.